This T cell receptor beta chain stems from a study of T cell changes during pregnancy in multiple sclerosis. Assay used: immunoSEQ multiplex PCR; TCRdb lists only in-frame clones, some missing. Found here are under 85,000 clones, around 94% of them singletons; the top ten hold more than 0.45%. J gave up 6 bases and V 2 bases, and 7 bases lay outside the gene matches. This CDR3 contains 14 residues. Germline CDR1 reads MNHNY; CDR2 reads SVGAGI (reference sequence). The rearrangement uses TRBV6-6 and TRBJ2-7; 7 bases are a match to TRBD2. The specimen comprised peripheral blood, sampled in the third trimester of pregnancy. This TCR was sampled from a female donor with multiple sclerosis, enrolled in a pregnancy study. In DNA, the CDR3 is TGTGCCAGCAGTTACGGGGGGGTAGCAGGCGAGCAGTACTTC. This gives the protein CASSYGGVAGEQYF.